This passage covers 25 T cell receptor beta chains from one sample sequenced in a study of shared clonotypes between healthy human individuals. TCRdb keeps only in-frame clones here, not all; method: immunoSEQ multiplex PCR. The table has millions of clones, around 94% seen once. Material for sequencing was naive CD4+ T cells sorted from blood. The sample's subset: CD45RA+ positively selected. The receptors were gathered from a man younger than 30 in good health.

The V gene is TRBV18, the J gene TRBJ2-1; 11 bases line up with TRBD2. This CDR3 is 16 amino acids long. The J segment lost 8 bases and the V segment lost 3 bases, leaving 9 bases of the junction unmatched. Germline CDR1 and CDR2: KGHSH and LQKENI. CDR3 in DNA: TGTGCCAGCTCACCTTATCTAGCGGGAGGCCTTGATGAGCAGTTCTTC. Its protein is CASSPYLAGGLDEQFF. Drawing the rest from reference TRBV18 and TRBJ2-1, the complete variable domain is NAGVMQNPRHLVRRRGQEARLRCSPMKGHSHVYWYRQLPEEGLKFMVYLQKENIIDESGMPKERFSAEFPKEGPSILRIQQVVRGDSAAYFCASSPYLAGGLDEQFFGPGTRLTVL.

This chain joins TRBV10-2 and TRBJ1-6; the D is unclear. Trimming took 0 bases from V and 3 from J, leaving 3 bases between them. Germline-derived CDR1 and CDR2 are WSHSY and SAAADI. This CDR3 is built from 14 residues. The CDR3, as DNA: TGCGCCAGCAGTGAGTCTGACTATAATTCACCCCTCCACTTT. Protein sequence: CASSESDYNSPLHF.

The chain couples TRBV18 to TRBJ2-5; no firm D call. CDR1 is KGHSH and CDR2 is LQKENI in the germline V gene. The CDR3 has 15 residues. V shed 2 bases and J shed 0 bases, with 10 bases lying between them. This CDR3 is CASSPLRAHQETQYF. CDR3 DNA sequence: TGTGCCAGCTCACCATTACGGGCCCACCAAGAGACCCAGTACTTC.

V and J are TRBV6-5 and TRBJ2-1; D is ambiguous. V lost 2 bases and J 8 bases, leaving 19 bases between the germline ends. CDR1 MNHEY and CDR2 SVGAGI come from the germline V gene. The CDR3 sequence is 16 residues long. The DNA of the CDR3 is TGTGCCAGCAGTTACGGCGACCCGGGCAAAAGGTATGAGCAGTTCTTC. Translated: CASSYGDPGKRYEQFF.

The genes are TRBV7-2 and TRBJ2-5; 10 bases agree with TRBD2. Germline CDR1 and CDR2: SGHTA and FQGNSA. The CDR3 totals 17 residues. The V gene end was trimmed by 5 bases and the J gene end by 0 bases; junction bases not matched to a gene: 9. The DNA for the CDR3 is TGTGCCAGCAGCCCCGACCTAGCGGGAGTGAACCAAGAGACCCAGTACTTC. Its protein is CASSPDLAGVNQETQYF.

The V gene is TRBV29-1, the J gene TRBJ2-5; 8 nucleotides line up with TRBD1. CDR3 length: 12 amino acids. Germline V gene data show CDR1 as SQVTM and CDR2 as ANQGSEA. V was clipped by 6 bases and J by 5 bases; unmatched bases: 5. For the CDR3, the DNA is TGCAGCGTACCGGACAGGGTGGAGACCCAGTACTTC. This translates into CSVPDRVETQYF.

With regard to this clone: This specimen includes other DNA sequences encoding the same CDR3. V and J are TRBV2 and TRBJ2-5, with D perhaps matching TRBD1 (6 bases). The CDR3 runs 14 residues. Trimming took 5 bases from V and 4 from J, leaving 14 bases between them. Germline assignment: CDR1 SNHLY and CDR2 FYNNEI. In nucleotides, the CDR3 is TGTGCCAGCAGTCCCGGGACCAGGGGAGAGACCCAGTACTTC. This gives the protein CASSPGTRGETQYF.

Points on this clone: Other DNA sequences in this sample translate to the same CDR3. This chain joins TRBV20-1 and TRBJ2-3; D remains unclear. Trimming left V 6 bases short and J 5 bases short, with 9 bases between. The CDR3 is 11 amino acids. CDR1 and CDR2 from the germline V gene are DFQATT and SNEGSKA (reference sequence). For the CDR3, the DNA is TGCAGTGCGCAGCGAGGAGATACGCAGTATTTT. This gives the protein CSAQRGDTQYF.

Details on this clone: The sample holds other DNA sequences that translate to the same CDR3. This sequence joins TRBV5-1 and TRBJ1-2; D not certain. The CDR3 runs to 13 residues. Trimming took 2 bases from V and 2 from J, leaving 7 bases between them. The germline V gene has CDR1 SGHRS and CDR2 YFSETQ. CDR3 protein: CASSLDTNYGYTF. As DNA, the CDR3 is TGCGCCAGCAGCTTAGACACAAACTATGGCTACACCTTC.

CDR3 in amino acids: CASREQGTYEQYF. The CDR3 nucleotides are TGTGCCAGCAGGGAACAGGGAACCTACGAGCAGTACTTC. The chain couples TRBV5-4 to TRBJ2-7, with D perhaps matching TRBD1 (6 bases). Trimming stripped 5 bases from V and 2 bases from J, with 11 bases between. CDR1 SGHNT and CDR2 YYREEE come from the germline V gene (reference sequence). CDR3 length equals 13 residues.

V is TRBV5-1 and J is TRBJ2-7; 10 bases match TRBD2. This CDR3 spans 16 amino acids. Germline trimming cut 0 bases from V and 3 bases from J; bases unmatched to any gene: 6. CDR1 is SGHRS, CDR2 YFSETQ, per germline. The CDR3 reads CASSLVGTSENYEQYF. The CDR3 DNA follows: TGCGCCAGCAGCTTGGTCGGGACTAGCGAAAACTACGAGCAGTACTTC. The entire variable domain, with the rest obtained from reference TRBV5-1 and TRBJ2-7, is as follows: KAGVTQTPRYLIKTRGQQVTLSCSPISGHRSVSWYQQTPGQGLQFLFEYFSETQRNKGNFPGRFSGRQFSNSRSEMNVSTLELGDSALYLCASSLVGTSENYEQYFGPGTRLTVT.

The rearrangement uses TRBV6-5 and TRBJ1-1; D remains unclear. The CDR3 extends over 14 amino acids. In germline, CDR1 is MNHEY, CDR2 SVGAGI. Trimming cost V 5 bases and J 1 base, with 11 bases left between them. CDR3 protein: CASSITFRNTEAFF. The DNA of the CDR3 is TGTGCCAGCAGTATAACCTTCCGGAACACTGAAGCTTTCTTT.

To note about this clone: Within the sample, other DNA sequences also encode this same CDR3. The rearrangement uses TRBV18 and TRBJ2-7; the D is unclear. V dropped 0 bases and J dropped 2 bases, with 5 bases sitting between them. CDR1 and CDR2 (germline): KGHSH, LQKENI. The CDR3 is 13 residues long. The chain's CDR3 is CASSPPTAYEQYF. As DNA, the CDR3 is TGTGCCAGCTCACCACCAACCGCCTACGAGCAGTACTTC.

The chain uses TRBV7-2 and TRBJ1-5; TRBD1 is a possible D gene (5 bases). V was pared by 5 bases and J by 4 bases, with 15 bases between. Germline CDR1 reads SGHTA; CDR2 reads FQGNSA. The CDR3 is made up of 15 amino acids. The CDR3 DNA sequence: TGTGCCAGCAGCCGCACCGGGACTTGGAATCAGCCCCAGCATTTT. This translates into CASSRTGTWNQPQHF. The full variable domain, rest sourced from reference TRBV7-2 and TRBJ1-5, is GAGVSQSPSNKVTEKGKDVELRCDPISGHTALYWYRQSLGQGLEFLIYFQGNSAPDKSGLPSDRFSAERTGGSVSTLTIQRTQQEDSAVYLCASSRTGTWNQPQHFGDGTRLSIL.

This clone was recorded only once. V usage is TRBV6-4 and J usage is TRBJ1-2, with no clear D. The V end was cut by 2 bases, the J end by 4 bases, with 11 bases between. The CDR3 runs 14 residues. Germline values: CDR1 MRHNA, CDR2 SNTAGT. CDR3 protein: CASSDQPGSYGYTF. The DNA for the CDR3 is TGTGCCAGCAGTGACCAGCCGGGTAGCTATGGCTACACCTTC.

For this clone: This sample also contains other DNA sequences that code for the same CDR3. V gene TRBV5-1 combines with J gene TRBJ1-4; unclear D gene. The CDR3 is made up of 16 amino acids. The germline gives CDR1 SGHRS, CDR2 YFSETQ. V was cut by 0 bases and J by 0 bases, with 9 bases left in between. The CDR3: CASSLGGSATNEKLFF. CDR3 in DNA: TGCGCCAGCAGCTTGGGGGGATCCGCAACTAATGAAAAACTGTTTTTT.

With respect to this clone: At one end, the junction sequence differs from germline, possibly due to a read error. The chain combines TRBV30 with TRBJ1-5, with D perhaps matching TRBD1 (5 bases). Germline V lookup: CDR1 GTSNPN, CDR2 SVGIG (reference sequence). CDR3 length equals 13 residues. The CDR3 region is CAGSQTANQPQHF. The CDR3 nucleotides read TGTGCCGGGAGCCAGACAGCAAATCAGCCCCAGCATTTT.

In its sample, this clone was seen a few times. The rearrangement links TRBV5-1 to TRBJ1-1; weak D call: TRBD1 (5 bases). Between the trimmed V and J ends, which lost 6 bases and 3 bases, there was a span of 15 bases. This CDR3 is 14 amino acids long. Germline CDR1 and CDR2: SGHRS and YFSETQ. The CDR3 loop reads CASTYDSYYTEAFF. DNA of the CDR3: TGCGCCAGCACCTACGACAGCTACTACACTGAAGCTTTCTTT.

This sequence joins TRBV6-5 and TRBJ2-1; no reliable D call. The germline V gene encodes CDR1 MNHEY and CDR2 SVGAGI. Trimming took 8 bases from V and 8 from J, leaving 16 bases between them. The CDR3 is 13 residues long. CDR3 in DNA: TGTGCCAGCGCGAGTGTCCCCAATTATGAGCAGTTCTTC. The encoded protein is CASASVPNYEQFF.

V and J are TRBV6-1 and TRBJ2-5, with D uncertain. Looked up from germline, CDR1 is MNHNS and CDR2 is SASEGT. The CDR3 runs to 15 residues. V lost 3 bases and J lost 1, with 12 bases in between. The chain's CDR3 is CASSDWWKGQETQYF. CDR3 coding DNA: TGTGCCAGCAGTGACTGGTGGAAGGGCCAAGAGACCCAGTACTTC.

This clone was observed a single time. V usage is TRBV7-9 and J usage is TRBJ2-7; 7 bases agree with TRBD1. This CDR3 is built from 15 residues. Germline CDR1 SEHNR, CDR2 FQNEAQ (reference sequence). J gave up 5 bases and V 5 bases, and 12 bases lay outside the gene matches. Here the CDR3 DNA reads TGTGCCAGCAGCGGGGAGCCGACAGGGCGCCACGAGCAGTACTTC. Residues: CASSGEPTGRHEQYF.

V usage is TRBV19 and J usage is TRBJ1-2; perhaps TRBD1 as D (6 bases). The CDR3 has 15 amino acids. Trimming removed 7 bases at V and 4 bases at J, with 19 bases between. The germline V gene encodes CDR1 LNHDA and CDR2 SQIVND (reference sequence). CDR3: CASNTRGPTGYGYTF. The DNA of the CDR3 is TGTGCCAGTAACACCAGGGGCCCAACAGGCTATGGCTACACCTTC.

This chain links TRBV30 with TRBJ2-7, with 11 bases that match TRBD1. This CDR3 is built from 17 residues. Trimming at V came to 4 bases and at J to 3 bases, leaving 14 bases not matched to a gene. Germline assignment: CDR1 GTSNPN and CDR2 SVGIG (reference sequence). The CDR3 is CAWKDRGREWGLYEQYF. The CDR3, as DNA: TGTGCCTGGAAGGACAGGGGGCGCGAGTGGGGGCTCTACGAGCAGTACTTC.

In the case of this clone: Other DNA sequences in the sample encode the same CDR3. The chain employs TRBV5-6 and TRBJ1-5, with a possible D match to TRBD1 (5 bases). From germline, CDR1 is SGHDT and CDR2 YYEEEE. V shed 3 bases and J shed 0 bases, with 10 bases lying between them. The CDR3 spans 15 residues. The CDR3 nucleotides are TGTGCCAGCAGCTCCCGGGGCTATAGCAATCAGCCCCAGCATTTT. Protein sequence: CASSSRGYSNQPQHF.

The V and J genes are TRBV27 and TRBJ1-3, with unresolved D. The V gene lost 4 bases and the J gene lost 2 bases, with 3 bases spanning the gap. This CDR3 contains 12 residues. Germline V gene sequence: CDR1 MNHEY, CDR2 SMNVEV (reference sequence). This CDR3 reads CASSSAGNTIYF. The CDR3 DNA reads TGTGCCAGCAGTTCAGCTGGAAACACCATATATTTT.